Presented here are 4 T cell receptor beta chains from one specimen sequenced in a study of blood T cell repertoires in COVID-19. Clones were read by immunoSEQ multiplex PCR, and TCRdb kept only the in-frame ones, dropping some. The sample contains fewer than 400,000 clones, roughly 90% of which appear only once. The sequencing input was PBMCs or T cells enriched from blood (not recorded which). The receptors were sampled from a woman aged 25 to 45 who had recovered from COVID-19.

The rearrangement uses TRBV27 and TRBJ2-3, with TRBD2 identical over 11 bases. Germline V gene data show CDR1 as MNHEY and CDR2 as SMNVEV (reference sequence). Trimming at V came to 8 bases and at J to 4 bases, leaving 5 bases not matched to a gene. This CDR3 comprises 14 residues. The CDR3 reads CASLAGGPSDTQYF. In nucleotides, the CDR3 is TGTGCCAGCTTAGCGGGGGGGCCATCAGATACGCAGTATTTT.

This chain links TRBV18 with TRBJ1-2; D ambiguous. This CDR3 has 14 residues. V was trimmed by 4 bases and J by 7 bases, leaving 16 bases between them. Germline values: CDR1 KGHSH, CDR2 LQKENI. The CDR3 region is CASSRSVVGGGYTF. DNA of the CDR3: TGTGCCAGCTCACGATCAGTCGTAGGAGGTGGCTACACCTTC.

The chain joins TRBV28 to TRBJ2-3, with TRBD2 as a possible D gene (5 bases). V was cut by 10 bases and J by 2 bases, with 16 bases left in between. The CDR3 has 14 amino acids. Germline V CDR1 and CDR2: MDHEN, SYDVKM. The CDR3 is CATALSGNTDTQYF. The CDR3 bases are TGTGCCACCGCGCTATCGGGGAACACAGATACGCAGTATTTT.

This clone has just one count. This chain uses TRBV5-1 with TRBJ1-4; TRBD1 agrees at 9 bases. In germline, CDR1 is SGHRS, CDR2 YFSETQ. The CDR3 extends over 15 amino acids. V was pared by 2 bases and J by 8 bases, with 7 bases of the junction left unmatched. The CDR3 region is CASSLRQGGKEKLFF. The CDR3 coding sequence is TGCGCCAGCAGCTTAAGACAGGGGGGGAAGGAAAAACTGTTTTTT.